This T cell receptor (beta chain) was recovered during a study of blood T cell repertoires in COVID-19. Looking at the study overall: From the United States, Italy and Spain came samples of acute and convalescent COVID-19. The cDNA or gDNA used as material had been derived from T cells, B-cell-depleted T cells, or PBMCs.

Generated by immunoSEQ multiplex PCR, the TCRdb table keeps only in-frame clones and is missing some. The table has 250,000 or so clones, about 89% seen once. Germline V gene sequence: CDR1 LNHDA, CDR2 SQIVND (reference sequence). The CDR3 contains 15 residues. The ends lost 4 bases at V and 7 bases at J; junction bases unmatched: 7. The material sequenced was peripheral blood. This receptor was identified in a middle-aged woman who had recovered from COVID-19. The chain has TRBV19 and TRBJ2-1; 10 bases are a match to TRBD2. CDR3 in amino acids: CASSTKREGNNEQFF. The CDR3 DNA reads TGTGCCAGTAGTACCAAGCGGGAGGGTAATAATGAGCAGTTCTTC.